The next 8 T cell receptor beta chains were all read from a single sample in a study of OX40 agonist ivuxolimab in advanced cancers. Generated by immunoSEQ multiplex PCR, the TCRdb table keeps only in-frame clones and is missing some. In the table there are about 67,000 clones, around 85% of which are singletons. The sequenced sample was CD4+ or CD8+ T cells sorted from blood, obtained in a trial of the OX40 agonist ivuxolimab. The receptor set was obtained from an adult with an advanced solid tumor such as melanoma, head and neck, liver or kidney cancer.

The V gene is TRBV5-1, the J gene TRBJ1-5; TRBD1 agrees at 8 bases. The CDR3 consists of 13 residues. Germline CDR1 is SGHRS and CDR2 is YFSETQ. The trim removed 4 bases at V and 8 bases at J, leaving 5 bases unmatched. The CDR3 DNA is TGCGCCAGCAGCCCCGGACAGGGCGAGCCCCAGCATTTT. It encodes CASSPGQGEPQHF. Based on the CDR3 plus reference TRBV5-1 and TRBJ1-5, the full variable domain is KAGVTQTPRYLIKTRGQQVTLSCSPISGHRSVSWYQQTPGQGLQFLFEYFSETQRNKGNFPGRFSGRQFSNSRSEMNVSTLELGDSALYLCASSPGQGEPQHFGDGTRLSIL.

The CDR3 here is CASSYGKNYGYTF. In nucleotides, the CDR3 is TGTGCCAGCAGTTATGGCAAGAACTATGGCTACACCTTC. The chain is built from TRBV6-5 and TRBJ1-2, with D uncertain. Germline lookup yields CDR1 MNHEY and CDR2 SVGAGI. V lost 3 bases to trimming and J lost 2 bases, with 7 bases between them. The CDR3 runs 13 residues.

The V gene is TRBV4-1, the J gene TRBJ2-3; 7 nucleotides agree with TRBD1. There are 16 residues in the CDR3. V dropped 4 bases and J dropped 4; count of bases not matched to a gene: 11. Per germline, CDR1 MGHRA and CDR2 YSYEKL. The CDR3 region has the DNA TGCGCCAGCAGCCCGGAGGACAGGAGTGGCCCAGATACGCAGTATTTT. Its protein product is CASSPEDRSGPDTQYF.

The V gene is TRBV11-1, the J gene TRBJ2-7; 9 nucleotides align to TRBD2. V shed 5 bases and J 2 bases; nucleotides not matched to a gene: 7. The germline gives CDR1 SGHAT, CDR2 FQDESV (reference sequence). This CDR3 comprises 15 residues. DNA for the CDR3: TGTGCCAGCAGCCATCTAGCGGGGATGCCCTACGAGCAGTACTTC. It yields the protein CASSHLAGMPYEQYF.

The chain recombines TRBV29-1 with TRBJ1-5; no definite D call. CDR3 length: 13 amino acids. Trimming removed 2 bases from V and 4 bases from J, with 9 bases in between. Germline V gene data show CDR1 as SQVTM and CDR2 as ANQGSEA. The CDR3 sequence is CSVELQRNQPQHF. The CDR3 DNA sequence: TGCAGCGTTGAACTACAGCGAAATCAGCCCCAGCATTTT.

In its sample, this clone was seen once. This CDR3 is CASSPAGVPGGYTF. CDR3 nucleotide sequence: TGTGCCAGCAGCCCCGCGGGGGTGCCTGGCGGCTACACCTTC. The chain couples TRBV7-9 to TRBJ1-2, with D tentatively TRBD1 (5 bases). CDR3 length: 14 amino acids. The germline gives CDR1 SEHNR, CDR2 FQNEAQ (reference sequence). V was shortened by 5 bases and J by 8 bases, with 18 bases between the two germline ends.

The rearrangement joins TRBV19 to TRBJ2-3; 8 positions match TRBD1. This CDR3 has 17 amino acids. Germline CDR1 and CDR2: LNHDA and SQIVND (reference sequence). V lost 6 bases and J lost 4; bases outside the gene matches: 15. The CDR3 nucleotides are TGTGCCAGTAGCTTAACCGGACAGGGAGGTTGGGCAGATACGCAGTATTTT. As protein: CASSLTGQGGWADTQYF.

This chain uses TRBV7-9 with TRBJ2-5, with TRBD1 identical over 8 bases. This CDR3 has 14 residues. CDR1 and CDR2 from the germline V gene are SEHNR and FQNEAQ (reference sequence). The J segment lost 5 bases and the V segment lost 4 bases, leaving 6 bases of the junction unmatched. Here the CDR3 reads CASSSTGGVETQYF. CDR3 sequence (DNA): TGTGCCAGCAGCTCTACAGGGGGAGTGGAGACCCAGTACTTC.